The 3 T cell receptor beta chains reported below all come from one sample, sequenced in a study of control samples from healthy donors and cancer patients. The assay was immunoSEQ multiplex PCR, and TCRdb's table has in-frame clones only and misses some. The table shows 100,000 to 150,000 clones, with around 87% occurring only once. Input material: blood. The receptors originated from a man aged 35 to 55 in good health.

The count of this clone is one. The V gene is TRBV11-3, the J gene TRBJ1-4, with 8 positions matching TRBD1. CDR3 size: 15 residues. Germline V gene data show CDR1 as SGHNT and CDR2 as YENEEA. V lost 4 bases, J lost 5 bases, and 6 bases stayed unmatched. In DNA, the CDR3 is TGTGCCAGCAGCTCTGAGGGACAGGTGAATGAAAAACTGTTTTTT. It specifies CASSSEGQVNEKLFF.

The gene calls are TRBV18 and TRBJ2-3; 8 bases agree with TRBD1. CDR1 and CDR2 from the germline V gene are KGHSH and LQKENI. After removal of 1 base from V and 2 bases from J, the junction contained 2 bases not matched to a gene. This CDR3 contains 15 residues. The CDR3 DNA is TGTGCCAGCTCACCACTGGGACAGGCCACAGATACGCAGTATTTT. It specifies CASSPLGQATDTQYF.

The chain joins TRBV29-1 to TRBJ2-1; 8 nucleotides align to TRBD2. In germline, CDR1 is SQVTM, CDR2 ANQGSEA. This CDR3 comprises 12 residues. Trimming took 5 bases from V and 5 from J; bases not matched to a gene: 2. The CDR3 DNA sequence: TGCAGCGTTCGGGGGGGCAACAATGAGCAGTTCTTC. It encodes CSVRGGNNEQFF.